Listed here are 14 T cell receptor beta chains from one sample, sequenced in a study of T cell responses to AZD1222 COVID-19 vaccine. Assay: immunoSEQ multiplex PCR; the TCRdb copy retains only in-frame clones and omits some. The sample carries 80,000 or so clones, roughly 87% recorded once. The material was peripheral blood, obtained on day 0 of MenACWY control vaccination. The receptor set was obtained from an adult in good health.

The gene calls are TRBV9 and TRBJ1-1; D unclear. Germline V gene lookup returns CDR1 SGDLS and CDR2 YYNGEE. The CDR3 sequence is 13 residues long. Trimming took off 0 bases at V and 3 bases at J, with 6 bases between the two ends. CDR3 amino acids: CASSVGGDTEAFF. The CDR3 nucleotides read TGTGCCAGCAGCGTAGGTGGGGACACTGAAGCTTTCTTT.

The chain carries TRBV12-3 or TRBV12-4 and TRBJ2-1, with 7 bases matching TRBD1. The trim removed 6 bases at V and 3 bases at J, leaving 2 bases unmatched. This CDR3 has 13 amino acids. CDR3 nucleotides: TGTGCCAGCAGCAGGGACAGCTACAATGAGCAGTTCTTC. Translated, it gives CASSRDSYNEQFF.

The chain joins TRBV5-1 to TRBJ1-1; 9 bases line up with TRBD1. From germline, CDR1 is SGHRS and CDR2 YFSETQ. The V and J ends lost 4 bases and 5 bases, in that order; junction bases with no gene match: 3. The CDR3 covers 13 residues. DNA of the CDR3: TGCGCCAGCAGCCTCGACAGGGGGACTGAAGCTTTCTTT. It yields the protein CASSLDRGTEAFF.

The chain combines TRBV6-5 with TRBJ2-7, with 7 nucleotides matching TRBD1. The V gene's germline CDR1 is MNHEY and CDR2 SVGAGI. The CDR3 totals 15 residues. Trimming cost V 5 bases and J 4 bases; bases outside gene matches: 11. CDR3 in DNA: TGTGCCAGCAGTCGCGCCGGACAGGTTACGTACGAGCAGTACTTC. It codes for CASSRAGQVTYEQYF.

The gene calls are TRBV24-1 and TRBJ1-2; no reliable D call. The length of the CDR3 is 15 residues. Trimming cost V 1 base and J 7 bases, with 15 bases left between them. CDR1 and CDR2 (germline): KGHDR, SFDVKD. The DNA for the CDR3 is TGTGCCACCAGTGATTTATCGGGCCCTCGAGGTGGCTACACCTTC. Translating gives CATSDLSGPRGGYTF.

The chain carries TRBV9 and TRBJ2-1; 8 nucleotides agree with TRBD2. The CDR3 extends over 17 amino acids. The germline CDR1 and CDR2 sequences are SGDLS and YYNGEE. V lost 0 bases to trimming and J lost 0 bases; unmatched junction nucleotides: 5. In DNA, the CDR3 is TGTGCCAGCAGCGTAGATTTGAGCGGGGGCTCCTACAATGAGCAGTTCTTC. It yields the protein CASSVDLSGGSYNEQFF.

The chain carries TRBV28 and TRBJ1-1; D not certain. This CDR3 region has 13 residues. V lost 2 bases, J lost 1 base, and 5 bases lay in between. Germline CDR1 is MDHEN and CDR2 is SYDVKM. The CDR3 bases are TGTGCCAGCAGTTTACCATGGAACACTGAAGCTTTCTTT. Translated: CASSLPWNTEAFF.

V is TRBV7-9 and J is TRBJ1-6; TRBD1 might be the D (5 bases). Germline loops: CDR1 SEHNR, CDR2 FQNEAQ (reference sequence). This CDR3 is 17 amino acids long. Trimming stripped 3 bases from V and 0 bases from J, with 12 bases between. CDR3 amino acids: CASSFDSWSSYNSPLHF. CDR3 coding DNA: TGTGCCAGCAGCTTTGACAGCTGGAGCTCCTATAATTCACCCCTCCACTTT.

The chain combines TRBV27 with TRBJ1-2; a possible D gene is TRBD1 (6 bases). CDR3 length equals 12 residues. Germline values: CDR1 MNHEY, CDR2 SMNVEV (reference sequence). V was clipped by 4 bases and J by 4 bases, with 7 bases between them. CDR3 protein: CASSSTGYGYTF. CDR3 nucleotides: TGTGCCAGCAGTTCGACAGGCTATGGCTACACCTTC.

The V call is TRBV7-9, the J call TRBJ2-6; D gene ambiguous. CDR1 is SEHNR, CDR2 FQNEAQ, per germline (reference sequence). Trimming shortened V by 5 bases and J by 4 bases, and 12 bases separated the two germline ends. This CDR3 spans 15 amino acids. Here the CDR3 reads CASSTPGTGANVLTF. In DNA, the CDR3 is TGTGCCAGCAGCACACCGGGCACCGGGGCCAACGTCCTGACTTTC.

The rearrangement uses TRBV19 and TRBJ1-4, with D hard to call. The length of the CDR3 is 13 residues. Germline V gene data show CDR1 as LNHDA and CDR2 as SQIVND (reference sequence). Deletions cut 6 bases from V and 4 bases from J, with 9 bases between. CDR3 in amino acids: CASSHSDNEKLFF. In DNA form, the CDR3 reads TGTGCCAGTAGCCATTCCGATAATGAAAAACTGTTTTTT.

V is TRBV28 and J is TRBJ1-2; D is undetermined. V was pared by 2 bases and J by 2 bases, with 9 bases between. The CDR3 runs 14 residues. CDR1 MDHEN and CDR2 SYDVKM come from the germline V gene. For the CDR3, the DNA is TGTGCCAGCAGTTTAGGGTCGTCCAACTATGGCTACACCTTC. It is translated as CASSLGSSNYGYTF.

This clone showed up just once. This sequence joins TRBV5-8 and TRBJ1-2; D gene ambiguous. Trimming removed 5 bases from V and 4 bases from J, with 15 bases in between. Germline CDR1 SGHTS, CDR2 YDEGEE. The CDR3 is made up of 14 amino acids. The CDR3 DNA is TGTGCCAGCAGATACCGGGGAACGGGCTATGGCTACACCTTC. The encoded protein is CASRYRGTGYGYTF.

In nucleotides, the CDR3 is TGTGCCAGTAGTACCTCCAGGGGCCAGTACCAAGAGACCCAGTACTTC. Its protein product is CASSTSRGQYQETQYF. This rearrangement joins TRBV19 to TRBJ2-5; a possible D gene is TRBD1 (6 bases). Germline CDR1 and CDR2: LNHDA and SQIVND (reference sequence). V was cut by 4 bases and J by 0 bases, with 15 bases left in between. CDR3 length: 16 residues.